The TCR beta chain described here comes from a study of T-cell memory formation after mild COVID-19. Study-level points and caveats: Clones contracting across day 15 to 85 had a balanced CD4/CD8 profile; later expanding clones leaned CD4+.

This clonotype was found a few times. Antigen unknown. The V gene lost 7 bases and the J gene lost 7 bases, with 17 bases spanning the gap. The length of the CDR3 is 14 residues. TCRdb processed the 5' RACE reads anew with MiXCR; each CDR3 protein has one entry. The sample yields about 350,000 distinct CDR3 sequences, 28% seen once. Specimen: PBMCs or a T cell subset sorted from them (not recorded which). V usage is TRBV12-3 or TRBV12-4 and J usage is TRBJ2-1, with TRBD2 as a possible D gene (5 bases). This TCR derives from an adult woman who had mild COVID-19 (a few samples of this study predate the infection). Cell type and time point are not known. The DNA for the CDR3 is TGTGCCAGCACTCCCCTTCTTAGCGCTAATGAGCAGTTCTTC. This translates into CASTPLLSANEQFF.